This is a list of T cell receptor beta chains from one sample in a study of spatial heterogeneity in lung cancer. MiXCR, applied by TCRdb to the 5' RACE reads, yields one record per CDR3 protein. Of 7,500 to 10,000 distinct CDR3 sequences detected, roughly 50% appear once; the ten largest clones hold about 28%. The sample was lung tumor tissue, taken at surgery. Source of these receptors: a female donor with early-stage non-small cell lung cancer. CDR3s include the opening cysteine and the closing phenylalanine or tryptophan. D genes are given only for firm matches. A row's size may be missing; if present it is once, few, many or a size class.

abundance	j_gene	v_gene	d_gene	CDR3aa	CDR3nt
few	TRBJ2-2	TRBV28	-	CASSLTRRYTGELFF	TGTGCCAGCAGTTTGACTCGGCGTTACACCGGGGAGCTGTTTTTT
-	TRBJ2-7	TRBV12-3/TRBV12-4	TRBD2	CASSLLAGGNEQYF	TGTGCCAGCAGTTTACTAGCGGGGGGGAACGAGCAGTACTTC
-	TRBJ1-5	TRBV2	-	CASSYWRGNQPQHF	TGTGCCAGCAGTTACTGGAGGGGGAATCAGCCCCAGCATTTT
-	TRBJ2-3	TRBV16	-	CASSEWDTQYF	TGTGCCAGCAGCGAGTGGGATACGCAGTATTTT
-	TRBJ2-7	TRBV5-6	-	CASSWGAGEQYF	TGTGCCAGCAGCTGGGGAGCGGGCGAGCAGTACTTC
-	TRBJ2-6	TRBV11-2	-	CASSFPLGANVLTF	TGTGCCAGCAGCTTCCCACTTGGGGCCAACGTCCTGACTTTC
-	TRBJ1-2	TRBV6-5	-	CASSYYPDGYTF	TGTGCCAGCAGTTACTACCCCGATGGCTACACCTTC
-	TRBJ2-1	TRBV5-1	-	CASSLGSLTGNEQFF	TGCGCCAGCAGCTTAGGGTCCCTAACGGGCAATGAGCAGTTCTTC
-	TRBJ2-7	TRBV29-1	TRBD2	CSVGAREGDRLKSYEQYF	TGCAGCGTTGGGGCCCGGGAGGGGGACCGGTTGAAATCCTACGAGCAGTACTTC
-	TRBJ1-4	TRBV28	-	CASSLSGQGEEKLFF	TGTGCCAGCAGTTTAAGTGGTCAGGGAGAAGAAAAACTGTTTTTT
-	TRBJ2-7	TRBV28	-	CASSSRAGFYEQYF	TGTGCCAGCAGTTCGCGGGCAGGGTTTTACGAGCAGTACTTC
-	TRBJ1-1	TRBV6-5	-	CASSYHTDNTEAFF	TGTGCCAGCAGTTACCATACGGATAACACTGAAGCTTTCTTT
medium-sized	TRBJ1-1	TRBV4-1	TRBD1	CASSQEPGQGAFTEAFF	TGCGCCAGCAGCCAAGAACCCGGACAGGGGGCGTTCACTGAAGCTTTCTTT
few	TRBJ2-5	TRBV20-1	TRBD1	CSAQRTGAYSGETQYF	TGCAGTGCCCAGAGGACAGGGGCCTACTCGGGAGAGACCCAGTACTTC
few	TRBJ2-7	TRBV7-2	TRBD1	CASSLAWTGYEQYF	TGTGCCAGCAGCTTAGCGTGGACAGGGTACGAGCAGTACTTC
-	TRBJ1-3	TRBV20-1	-	CSAPTGNTIYF	TGCAGTGCTCCGACGGGAAACACCATATATTTT
few	TRBJ2-3	TRBV7-2	-	CASSQGSGRYTQYF	TGTGCCAGCAGCCAGGGGTCCGGGAGATATACGCAGTATTTT
-	TRBJ1-1	TRBV29-1	TRBD1	CSARDRGTEAFF	TGCAGCGCCCGGGACAGAGGTACTGAAGCTTTCTTT
few	TRBJ2-3	TRBV25-1	TRBD2	CASSVPGGGTDTQYF	TGTGCCAGCAGTGTACCGGGAGGGGGCACAGATACGCAGTATTTT
-	TRBJ2-5	TRBV6-1	-	CASSVLLGGAAQETQYF	TGTGCCAGCAGTGTTCTCTTAGGAGGAGCGGCCCAAGAGACCCAGTACTTC
-	TRBJ2-3	TRBV20-1	TRBD2	CSARDVQGGADTQYF	TGCAGTGCTAGAGATGTCCAGGGAGGGGCAGATACGCAGTATTTT
few	TRBJ2-1	TRBV7-8	-	CASSAGYRSYNEQFF	TGTGCCAGCAGCGCTGGGTACCGGTCCTACAATGAGCAGTTCTTC
-	TRBJ2-2	TRBV20-1	-	CSAPHLTGYSGELFF	TGCAGTGCCCCCCATCTTACAGGGTACTCCGGGGAGCTGTTTTTT